This T cell receptor beta chain was identified in a study of beta chain features in type 1 diabetes. Across the study: Patients shared similar age, gender and cell yields with healthy donors. The study's findings and limits: Sequencing from cDNA could over-represent high-TCR-expressing cells. Type 1 diabetes patients showed fewer insertions and more deletions at VDJ junctions. TCRB CDR3s were moderately but significantly shorter in Type 1 diabetes patients in all four CD4+ subsets.

Every isolated RNA sample was fully reverse transcribed, so sequencing captured expressed TCRB transcripts. Clones were read by immunoSEQ multiplex PCR, and TCRdb kept only the in-frame ones, dropping some. The sample consists of a few hundred thousand clones, roughly 13% of them appearing once. Without exception, sorted populations had purity beyond 98%. Germline V lookup: CDR1 MNHEY, CDR2 SMNVEV (reference sequence). The CDR3 is 15 amino acids. Trimming left V 6 bases short and J 2 bases short, with 16 bases between. To note about this clone: Antigen: not known.

The sample taken for sequencing was naive CD4+ T cells from blood. The rearrangement joins TRBV27 to TRBJ1-1; a possible D gene is TRBD1 (6 bases). The origin of this receptor is a woman between 18 and 29 years old with type 1 diabetes. The CDR3 coding sequence is TGTGCCAGCAGCATTGACAGGTTACGCAACACTGAAGCTTTCTTT. This codes for CASSIDRLRNTEAFF.